This T cell receptor beta chain came from a study of blood T cell repertoires in COVID-19. This CDR3 is built from 18 residues. Looked up from germline, CDR1 is SGHAT and CDR2 is FQNNGV. V was pared by 1 base and J by 0 bases, with 10 bases of the junction left unmatched. Clones were sequenced by immunoSEQ multiplex PCR, and TCRdb holds only the in-frame ones, with some missing. The table shows around 250,000 clones, with about 88% occurring only once. The chain combines TRBV11-2 with TRBJ2-3; 7 bases map to TRBD2. This TCR came from a woman in her forties or fifties who had recovered from COVID-19. Source material: PBMCs or T cells enriched from blood (not recorded which). The DNA of the CDR3 is TGTGCCAGCAGCTTAGGGACGTGGGGGGGATGGAGCACAGATACGCAGTATTTT. As protein: CASSLGTWGGWSTDTQYF.